This T cell receptor beta chain was sequenced for a study of shared clonotypes between healthy human individuals. At the level of the study: Donors consisted of a couple of women and three men between 18 and 49.

All the donors were Caucasian adults who lived in Nashville, Tennessee. Genomic DNA of unsorted samples came from approximately 100 million PBMCs. The repertoire was sequenced with immunoSEQ multiplex PCR; TCRdb's copy has only in-frame clones and lacks some. The top ten hold 13% of the sample, which has about 490,000 clones, less than 80% seen once. The CDR3 spans 15 residues. Germline V CDR1 and CDR2: MDHEN, SYDVKM. V trimming: 5 bases; J trimming: 5 bases; junction bases outside the gene matches: 9. The receptor was isolated from a woman between 35 and 50 years old in good health. Some clones in this sample may be carry-over from other donors' samples. Material for sequencing was PBMCs. The rearrangement links TRBV28 to TRBJ2-3; 8 nucleotides match TRBD1. CDR3 DNA: TGTGCCAGCAGTCAAAGGACAGGGTGGAGAGATACGCAGTATTTT. This codes for CASSQRTGWRDTQYF.